This TCR beta chain was captured by sequencing in a study of T-cell memory formation after mild COVID-19. About the study: TCR clusters largely stayed donor specific.

5'RACE, which relied on constant-segment primers, yielded TCR alpha and TCR beta cDNA libraries carrying sample barcodes and UMIs. TCRdb ran MiXCR on the 5' RACE reads and lists one entry per CDR3 protein. The data show about 190,000 distinct CDR3 sequences, around 20% seen once. V lost 1 base to trimming and J lost 1 base, with 10 bases between them. The CDR3 is 15 amino acids. Germline lookup yields CDR1 LNHDA and CDR2 SQIVND (reference sequence). The source is an adult woman who had mild COVID-19 (a few samples of this study predate the infection). Cell type and time point are not known. V is TRBV19 and J is TRBJ1-1, with D tentatively TRBD1 (5 bases). The sequencing input was PBMCs or a T cell subset sorted from them (not recorded which). The CDR3 region has the DNA TGTGCCAGTAGTATAGTCGCGGGACGGAACACTGAAGCTTTCTTT. It yields the protein CASSIVAGRNTEAFF.